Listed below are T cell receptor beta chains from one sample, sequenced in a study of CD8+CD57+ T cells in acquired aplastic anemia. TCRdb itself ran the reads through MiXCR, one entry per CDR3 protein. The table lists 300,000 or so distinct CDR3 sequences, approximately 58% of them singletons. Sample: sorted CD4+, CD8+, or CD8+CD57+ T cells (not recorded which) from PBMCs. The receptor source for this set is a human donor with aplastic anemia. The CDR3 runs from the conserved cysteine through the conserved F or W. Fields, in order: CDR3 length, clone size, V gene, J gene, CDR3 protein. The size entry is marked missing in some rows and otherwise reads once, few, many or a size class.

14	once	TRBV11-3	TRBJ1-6	CASSLGAANSPLYF
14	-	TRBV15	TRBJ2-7	CATSRWDSGYEQYF
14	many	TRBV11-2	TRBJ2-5	CASSLGTVGETQYF
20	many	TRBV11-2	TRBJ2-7	CASSLLASRGRTSLSYEQYF
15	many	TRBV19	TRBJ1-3	CASSIEDHWGNTIYF
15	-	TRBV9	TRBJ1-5	CASSVAGSFNQPQHF
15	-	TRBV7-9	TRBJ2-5	CASSSTSGKGETQYF
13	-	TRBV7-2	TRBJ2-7	CASSSRMDGEQYF
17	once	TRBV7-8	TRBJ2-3	CASSLGGLALLADTQYF
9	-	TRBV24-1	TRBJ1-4	CATSEKLFF
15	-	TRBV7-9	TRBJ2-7	CASSLDSISSYEQYF
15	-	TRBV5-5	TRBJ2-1	CASSEGRTGDNEQFF
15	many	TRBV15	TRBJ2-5	CATSREKRGTETQYF
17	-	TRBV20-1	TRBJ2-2	CSAPVLGTAPNTGELFF
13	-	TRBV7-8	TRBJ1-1	CASSLGERKRAFF
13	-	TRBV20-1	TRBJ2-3	CSARGQGYNEQYF
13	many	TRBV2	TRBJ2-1	CASTRTGTNEQFF
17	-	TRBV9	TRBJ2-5	CASSVAGLAGIQETQYF
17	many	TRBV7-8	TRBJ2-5	CASRKGKLDGAQETQYF
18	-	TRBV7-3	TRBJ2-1	CASSLGGGSGSSYNEQFF
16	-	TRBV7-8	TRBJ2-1	CASGLAGGRLWNEQFF
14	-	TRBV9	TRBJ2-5	CASSVGSSGGSQYF
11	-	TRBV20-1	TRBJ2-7	CSITRRGEQYF
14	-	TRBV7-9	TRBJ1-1	CASSWEGIGTEAFF
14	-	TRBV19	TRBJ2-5	CASSTGQGMETQYF
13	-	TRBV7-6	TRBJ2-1	CAAGAGGPAEQFF
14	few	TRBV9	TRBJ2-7	CASSPGTGVGEQYF
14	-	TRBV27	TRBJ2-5	CASSLLSGLRTQYF
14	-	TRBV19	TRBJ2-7	CASSPTGKDYEQYF
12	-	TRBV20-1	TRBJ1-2	CSARAGEGGYTF
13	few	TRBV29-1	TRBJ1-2	CSVSWTGGYGYTF
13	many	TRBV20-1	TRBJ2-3	CSAGLQGLDTQYF
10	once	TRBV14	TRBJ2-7	CASGGGHQYF
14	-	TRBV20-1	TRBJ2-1	CSARESRGHNEQFF
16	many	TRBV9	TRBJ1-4	CASSASSGTTNEKLFF
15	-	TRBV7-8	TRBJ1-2	CASSSNPGPNYGYTF
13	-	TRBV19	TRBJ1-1	CASSPDSLTKALF
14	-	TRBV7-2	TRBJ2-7	CASSPQTETYEQYF
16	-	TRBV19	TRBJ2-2	CASSTTPGQGAGELFF
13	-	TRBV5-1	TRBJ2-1	CASSFTGYNEQFF
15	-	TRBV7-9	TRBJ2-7	CASMDTGGVRYEQYF
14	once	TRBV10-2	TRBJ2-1	CASSESTEGNEQFF
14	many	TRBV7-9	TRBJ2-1	CASSLSGRDNEQFF
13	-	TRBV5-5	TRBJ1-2	CASRSDSFYGYTF
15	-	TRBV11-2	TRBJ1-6	CASTPDGAANSPLHF
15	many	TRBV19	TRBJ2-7	CASSSAWDRPYEQYF
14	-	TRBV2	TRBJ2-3	CASRGGVGTDTQYF
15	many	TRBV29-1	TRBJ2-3	CSVGLAGGSTDTQYF
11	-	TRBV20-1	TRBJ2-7	CSASGTGEQYF
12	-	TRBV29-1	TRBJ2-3	CSVEAILDTQYF
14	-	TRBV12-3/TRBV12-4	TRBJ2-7	CASTPDRHSYEQYF
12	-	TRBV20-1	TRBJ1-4	CSAGTGSEKLFF
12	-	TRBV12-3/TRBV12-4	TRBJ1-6	CASSPTAWTLHF
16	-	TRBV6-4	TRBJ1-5	CASTDRQQAGNQPQHF
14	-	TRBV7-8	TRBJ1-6	CASSLVQGNSPLHF
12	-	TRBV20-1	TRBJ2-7	CSTQGARYEQYF
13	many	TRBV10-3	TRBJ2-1	CAITKGEYNEQFF